This T cell receptor (beta chain) stems from a study of blood T cells in healthy people across ages. Through a sample-barcoded 5' primer and a J-beta primer mix, a second PCR was run for about 6 to 11 cycles. Researchers report that each sample yielded at least 3 million CDR3-containing paired-end reads. Each CDR3 protein gets one entry after TCRdb re-called the 5' RACE reads with MiXCR. Of roughly 700,000 distinct CDR3 sequences in the sample, 32% were seen once. Remarks on this clonotype: Its antigen is undetermined.

Study-wide findings and caveats: Comparison with aged donors showed that long-lived donors had more naive CD4+ cells and higher diversity.

Germline V gives CDR1 MNHEY, CDR2 SVGAGI. The ends were cut back, 0 bases at V and 1 base at J, with 6 bases in the middle. The CDR3 spans 14 residues. The chain links TRBV6-5 to TRBJ2-5; possibly TRBD1 for D (6 bases). The source of this sequence is a woman over 75 in good health. The specimen sequenced was blood. The DNA of the CDR3 is TGTGCCAGCAGTTACTCGGACAGCCAAGAGACCCAGTACTTC. This sequence encodes CASSYSDSQETQYF.